The present entry profiles one T cell receptor (beta chain) with its context. The sample belongs to a study of neoadjuvant anti-PD-1 for oral cavity cancer. TCRdb's copy holds only in-frame clones and misses some; the assay was immunoSEQ multiplex PCR. The data show some 14,000 clones, with about two thirds seen just once and approximately 2.1% held by the top ten. J was trimmed by 2 bases and V by 3 bases; bases with no gene match: 4. This CDR3 region has 16 residues. In germline, CDR1 is SQVTM, CDR2 ANQGSEA. This clonotype originated in a person between 35 and 79 years old with oral cavity squamous cell carcinoma. The genes are TRBV29-1 and TRBJ2-3, with 14 bases identical to TRBD2. The material sequenced was PBMCs, taken before nivolumab (anti-PD-1) treatment. The CDR3 reads CSVEGLAGVLTDTQYF. DNA for the CDR3: TGCAGCGTTGAGGGACTAGCGGGAGTGCTCACAGATACGCAGTATTTT.